Below, 2 T cell receptor beta chains from the same sample are listed, as sequenced in a study of CD8+ T cells in alopecia areata. The treatment here: oral pan-JAK inhibitor, 5-10 mg twice daily. cDNA prepared by RNA extraction and subsequent reverse transcription served as the template for sequencing. Assay used: immunoSEQ multiplex PCR; TCRdb lists only in-frame clones, some missing. The repertoire holds 130,000 to 150,000 clones, with about four fifths as singletons. The source was CD8+ T cells sorted from blood, collected at week 4, from a patient treated with tofacitinib. The receptors here all came from a human donor with alopecia areata.

The chain has TRBV6-5 and TRBJ2-7; 8 bases agree with TRBD2. V shed 2 bases and J 0 bases; nucleotides not matched to a gene: 3. The CDR3 is made up of 15 amino acids. CDR1 and CDR2 from the germline V gene are MNHEY and SVGAGI. CDR3 amino acids: CASSYTSGSSYEQYF. The CDR3 DNA reads TGTGCCAGCAGTTACACGAGCGGGAGCTCCTACGAGCAGTACTTC.

This rearrangement joins TRBV25-1 to TRBJ2-1; tentatively, D is TRBD2 (5 bases). Trimming left V 7 bases short and J 9 bases short, with 16 bases between. Per germline, CDR1 MGHDK and CDR2 SYGVNS. The CDR3 is made up of 13 amino acids. The DNA of the CDR3 is TGTGCCAGCACCTACGGCTCGGCGGGTGAGCAGTTCTTC. As protein: CASTYGSAGEQFF.